The 5 T cell receptor beta chains listed next were all sequenced from one sample in a study of neurological immune-mediated disorders. Described time point: longitudinal time-point 3. TCRdb used MiXCR to reprocess the 5' RACE reads, holding one entry per CDR3 protein. Among about 99,000 distinct CDR3 sequences listed, less than 14% were seen once. The sample consisted of PBMCs. Receptor source: a female donor with HTLV-1-associated myelopathy (HAM/TSP).

This clonotype was detected ten times or more. The chain links TRBV5-1 to TRBJ2-7, with D unclear. This CDR3 region has 11 residues. The germline V gene encodes CDR1 SGHRS and CDR2 YFSETQ. Trimming left V 4 bases short and J 3 bases short, with 5 bases between. CDR3 sequence reads: CASSQYYEQYF. In DNA, the CDR3 is TGCGCCAGCAGCCAATACTACGAGCAGTACTTC.

This clonotype was counted ten times or more. This sequence joins TRBV29-1 and TRBJ1-1, with TRBD1 matching 11 bases. The CDR3 runs to 13 residues. The V segment lost 8 bases and the J segment 5 bases; nucleotides outside the gene matches: 7. CDR1 SQVTM and CDR2 ANQGSEA come from the germline V gene. CDR3 nucleotides: TGCAGCACCTGGGACAGGGGGGGAACTGAAGCTTTCTTT. It is translated as CSTWDRGGTEAFF.

The sample holds many counts of this clonotype. The gene calls are TRBV6-5 and TRBJ1-3; D is undetermined. Trimming cost V 1 base and J 0 bases, with 13 bases left between them. CDR3 length: 17 residues. Germline V gene lookup returns CDR1 MNHEY and CDR2 SVGAGI. The CDR3 region is CASSYWGGRTSGNTIYF. The DNA for the CDR3 is TGTGCCAGCAGTTACTGGGGTGGACGGACCTCTGGAAACACCATATATTTT.

The chain recombines TRBV7-2 with TRBJ2-7, with D perhaps matching TRBD1 (5 bases). Germline V gene sequence: CDR1 SGHTA, CDR2 FQGNSA. This CDR3 is built from 14 residues. Trimming pared 3 bases from V and 1 base from J, leaving 10 bases between. Here the CDR3 reads CASSLWTTSYEQYF. The CDR3, as DNA: TGTGCCAGCAGCTTGTGGACAACTTCCTACGAGCAGTACTTC.

This clonotype showed up many times. The rearrangement links TRBV5-1 to TRBJ2-1; 8 bases line up with TRBD1. The germline gives CDR1 SGHRS, CDR2 YFSETQ. Trimming at V came to 4 bases and at J to 7 bases, leaving 4 bases not matched to a gene. There are 13 residues in the CDR3. CDR3 residues: CASSRTGLNEQFF. CDR3 nucleotide sequence: TGCGCCAGCAGCCGGACAGGGCTAAATGAGCAGTTCTTC.